The next 25 T cell receptor beta chains were all read from a single sample in a study of CD8 T cells in Susac syndrome. An input of roughly 0.5 to 1 ug of RNA was subjected to reverse transcription using random hexamers. TCRdb itself ran the immunoSEQ multiplex PCR reads through MiXCR, one entry per CDR3 protein. Among under 70,000 distinct CDR3 sequences listed, roughly 94% were seen once. What was sequenced was CD8+ T cells from PBMCs. The source is a human donor with Susac syndrome.

The chain is built from TRBV7-9 and TRBJ1-2; tentative D call: TRBD1 (6 bases). The CDR3 runs to 14 residues. V was pared by 4 bases and J by 3 bases, with 12 bases between. CDR1 and CDR2 from the germline V gene are SEHNR and FQNEAQ (reference sequence). CDR3 DNA sequence: TGTGCCAGCAGCTCAGGGGCTGGATACTATGGCTACACCTTC. Amino acids: CASSSGAGYYGYTF.

The chain is built from TRBV12-3 or TRBV12-4 and TRBJ1-2, with D maybe TRBD1 (6 bases). V was cut by 6 bases and J by 7 bases, with 15 bases left in between. This CDR3 is 13 amino acids long. CDR3 coding DNA: TGTGCCAGCAGGTGGGACACTGCACCTGGCTACACCTTC. This encodes CASRWDTAPGYTF.

This clonotype was found once. The chain joins TRBV19 to TRBJ1-1; D unclear. The germline CDR1 and CDR2 sequences are LNHDA and SQIVND (reference sequence). CDR3 size: 13 residues. Trimming pared 1 base from V and 6 bases from J, leaving 9 bases between. CDR3 protein: CASSIVAPAEAFF. The CDR3 bases are TGTGCCAGTAGTATAGTGGCGCCGGCTGAAGCTTTCTTT.

This clonotype was counted a single time. The rearrangement links TRBV27 to TRBJ2-5; 7 positions agree with TRBD2. J gave up 4 bases and V 6 bases, and 5 bases lay outside the gene matches. The CDR3 extends over 13 amino acids. The germline gives CDR1 MNHEY, CDR2 SMNVEV (reference sequence). The DNA of the CDR3 is TGTGCCAGCAGCGTTCCGGGAGGAGAGACCCAGTACTTC. Translation: CASSVPGGETQYF.

The CDR3 region is CASSPTDREHEQYF. The CDR3 coding sequence is TGTGCCAGCTCACCGACGGACAGGGAACACGAGCAGTACTTC. The rearrangement links TRBV18 to TRBJ2-7, with 8 bases matching TRBD1. The CDR3 is 14 amino acids. V was clipped by 3 bases and J by 5 bases; unmatched bases: 6. Germline V gene data show CDR1 as KGHSH and CDR2 as LQKENI. Drawing the rest from reference TRBV18 and TRBJ2-7, the complete variable domain is NAGVMQNPRHLVRRRGQEARLRCSPMKGHSHVYWYRQLPEEGLKFMVYLQKENIIDESGMPKERFSAEFPKEGPSILRIQQVVRGDSAAYFCASSPTDREHEQYFGPGTRLTVT.

The chain is built from TRBV9 and TRBJ2-3, with TRBD2 matching over 11 bases. V was pared by 3 bases and J by 3 bases, with 9 bases of the junction left unmatched. Looked up from germline, CDR1 is SGDLS and CDR2 is YYNGEE. This CDR3 has 17 residues. The CDR3 loop is CASSDSNSGGETDTQYF. As DNA, the CDR3 is TGTGCCAGCAGCGACTCCAATAGCGGGGGGGAAACAGATACGCAGTATTTT.

CDR3 sequence (DNA): TGTGCCAGCAGCTCCGGGACCCATAGCGAGCAGTACTTC. This translates into CASSSGTHSEQYF. This rearrangement joins TRBV7-6 to TRBJ2-7; D may match TRBD1 or TRBD2 (5 bases each). Germline CDR1 reads SGHVS; CDR2 reads FNYEAQ. With 4 bases removed from V and 6 bases from J, the gap between germline ends came to 13 bases. This CDR3 is built from 13 residues.

The V and J genes are TRBV29-1 and TRBJ2-6; no firm D call. V lost 4 bases, J lost 4 bases, and 8 bases lay in between. There are 13 residues in the CDR3. Germline CDR1 reads SQVTM; CDR2 reads ANQGSEA. The CDR3 DNA follows: TGCAGCGTTGGAAGATCGGGGGCCAACGTCCTGACTTTC. Amino acids: CSVGRSGANVLTF.

This chain joins TRBV20-1 and TRBJ1-3, with D possibly TRBD1 on 5 matching bases. Germline V CDR1 and CDR2: DFQATT, SNEGSKA (reference sequence). V lost 0 bases and J lost 2, with 8 bases in between. CDR3 length: 14 amino acids. Here the CDR3 DNA reads TGCAGTGCTAGAGATTGGGGGGCTGGAAACACCATATATTTT. Residues: CSARDWGAGNTIYF.

The V call is TRBV29-1, the J call TRBJ2-2; D uncertain. CDR3 length: 13 amino acids. Germline assignment: CDR1 SQVTM and CDR2 ANQGSEA. V lost 3 bases and J 3 bases, leaving 8 bases between the germline ends. The CDR3: CSVEGYDTGELFF. For the CDR3, the DNA is TGCAGCGTTGAGGGGTACGACACCGGGGAGCTGTTTTTT.

The chain is built from TRBV9 and TRBJ1-1; D is unclear. The CDR3 is 13 amino acids. Germline CDR1 SGDLS, CDR2 YYNGEE. V lost 3 bases, J lost 5 bases, and 11 bases lay in between. CDR3 region: CASSGEVRTEAFF. The CDR3 nucleotides read TGTGCCAGCAGCGGGGAGGTTAGGACTGAAGCTTTCTTT.

The rearrangement uses TRBV28 and TRBJ2-6; no firm D call. V was shortened by 6 bases and J by 0 bases, with 9 bases between the two germline ends. Germline V gene data show CDR1 as MDHEN and CDR2 as SYDVKM. The CDR3 extends over 15 amino acids. The CDR3 sequence: CASSLGRSGANVLTF. For the CDR3, the DNA is TGTGCCAGCAGCCTTGGGCGCTCTGGGGCCAACGTCCTGACTTTC.

The chain uses TRBV4-1 and TRBJ1-1, with D possibly being TRBD1 (5 bases). CDR1 and CDR2 from the germline V gene are MGHRA and YSYEKL. The CDR3 contains 15 residues. V was trimmed by 4 bases and J by 4 bases, leaving 16 bases between them. CDR3 DNA: TGCGCCAGCAGCCCTTCACCTCAGGGCGGCACTGAAGCTTTCTTT. It is translated as CASSPSPQGGTEAFF.

This clonotype was seen a single time. The chain employs TRBV7-9 and TRBJ2-1, with D unclear. The germline V gene encodes CDR1 SEHNR and CDR2 FQNEAQ (reference sequence). The CDR3 covers 14 residues. Trimming cost V 5 bases and J 7 bases, with 15 bases left between them. CDR3 in DNA: TGTGCCAGCAGCATGACGGGCCGAGTAAATGAGCAGTTCTTC. It codes for CASSMTGRVNEQFF.

This clonotype showed up just once. This chain uses TRBV9 with TRBJ2-6; D is ambiguous. V was pared by 7 bases and J by 5 bases, with 19 bases between. Germline values: CDR1 SGDLS, CDR2 YYNGEE. The CDR3 is 16 amino acids. The CDR3 region is CASLELKQSRANVLTF. The CDR3 DNA follows: TGTGCCAGCTTAGAACTCAAACAAAGTCGGGCCAACGTCCTGACTTTC.

This clonotype showed up just a few times. J is TRBJ2-3 and V is TRBV4-1, with D possibly being TRBD1 or TRBD2 (5 bases each). The CDR3 is 16 residues long. Between the trimmed V and J ends, which lost 4 bases and 0 bases, there was a span of 14 bases. Germline V gene lookup returns CDR1 MGHRA and CDR2 YSYEKL. The CDR3 nucleotides read TGCGCCAGCAGCCGAAGTCAGGGACCTAGCACAGATACGCAGTATTTT. It translates to CASSRSQGPSTDTQYF.

This clonotype was counted only a few times. The chain has TRBV11-2 and TRBJ2-7; TRBD1 matches 8 bases. CDR1 and CDR2 (germline): SGHAT, FQNNGV. This CDR3 has 14 amino acids. Trimming cost V 5 bases and J 0 bases; bases outside gene matches: 3. CDR3 amino acids: CASSIGQGSYEQYF. CDR3 nucleotides: TGTGCCAGCAGCATAGGACAGGGCTCCTACGAGCAGTACTTC.

The V call is TRBV30, the J call TRBJ2-2; no clear D. Trimming left V 2 bases short and J 3 bases short, with 13 bases between. Germline CDR1 and CDR2: GTSNPN and SVGIG (reference sequence). The CDR3 runs 15 residues. CDR3 region: CAWSNSDRYTGELFF. CDR3 coding DNA: TGTGCCTGGAGTAATTCCGACCGGTACACCGGGGAGCTGTTTTTT.

This chain links TRBV30 with TRBJ1-6; D is undetermined. The V and J ends lost 1 base and 10 bases respectively, with 20 bases between them. Germline-derived CDR1 and CDR2 are GTSNPN and SVGIG (reference sequence). This CDR3 comprises 16 residues. The CDR3: CAWSGKGPEGISPLHF. As DNA, the CDR3 is TGTGCCTGGAGTGGAAAAGGTCCCGAGGGTATCTCACCCCTCCACTTT. Combining the CDR3 with reference TRBV30 and TRBJ1-6 gives the whole variable domain SQTIHQWPATLVQPVGSPLSLECTVEGTSNPNLYWYRQAAGRGLQLLFYSVGIGQISSEVPQNLSASRPQDRQFILSSKKLLLSDSGFYLCAWSGKGPEGISPLHFGNGTRLTVT.

This CDR3 is CASSSGQYGYTF. CDR3 nucleotide sequence: TGTGCCAGCAGCTCCGGACAGTATGGCTACACCTTC. The V and J genes are TRBV7-8 and TRBJ1-2; perhaps TRBD1 as D (6 bases). V was clipped by 4 bases and J by 5 bases, with 8 bases between them. Looked up from germline, CDR1 is SGHVS and CDR2 is FQNEAQ. The CDR3 covers 12 residues.

This chain connects TRBV12-3 or TRBV12-4 to TRBJ2-2, with no clear D. This CDR3 region has 11 residues. Trimming removed 5 bases from V and 6 bases from J, with 4 bases in between. The CDR3 nucleotides are TGTGCCAGCAGTCCGCCCGGGGAGCTGTTTTTT. Amino acid sequence: CASSPPGELFF.

J is TRBJ2-2 and V is TRBV12-3 or TRBV12-4; 9 nucleotides agree with TRBD2. The J segment lost 4 bases and the V segment lost 7 bases, leaving 7 bases of the junction unmatched. The CDR3 has 15 residues. The CDR3 region is CASKSGGRSTGELFF. The CDR3 nucleotides read TGTGCCAGCAAGAGCGGGGGGCGGAGCACCGGGGAGCTGTTTTTT.

This clonotype occurred once. CDR3 region: CASSLSGGLSYEQYF. CDR3 in DNA: TGTGCCAGCAGCCTGAGCGGGGGCCTCTCCTACGAGCAGTACTTC. This chain joins TRBV7-3 and TRBJ2-7; 8 bases line up with TRBD2. The CDR3 consists of 15 residues. Trimming cost V 5 bases and J 0 bases; bases outside gene matches: 6. Germline assignment: CDR1 SGHTA and CDR2 FQGTGA.

The chain uses TRBV4-1 and TRBJ1-2, with 9 positions matching TRBD1. Per the germline V gene, CDR1 is MGHRA and CDR2 is YSYEKL. The CDR3 totals 17 residues. J was trimmed by 2 bases and V by 7 bases; bases with no gene match: 14. This chain's CDR3 is CASNNLSPGQGNYGYTF. CDR3 coding DNA: TGCGCCAGCAACAACCTGAGCCCGGGACAGGGAAACTATGGCTACACCTTC.

This chain connects TRBV14 to TRBJ2-1, with 9 bases matching TRBD1. V trimming: 4 bases; J trimming: 8 bases; junction bases outside the gene matches: 9. The CDR3 totals 15 residues. Germline V gene data show CDR1 as SGHDN and CDR2 as FVKESK. The CDR3 spells CASSRTRDREHEQFF. The CDR3, as DNA: TGTGCCAGCAGCCGAACCCGGGACAGGGAACATGAGCAGTTCTTC.